Listed below are T cell receptor beta chains from one sample, sequenced in a study of response to subunit inactivated influenza vaccine. TCRdb fed the RT-PCR reads into MiXCR, producing one record per CDR3 protein. Of fewer than 550,000 distinct CDR3 sequences in the sample, over 25% were seen once. Material: CD4+ T cells sorted from PBMCs, obtained roughly 5 days after vaccination. The receptors shown here come from a man in his fifties or sixties who received an inactivated influenza vaccine. Each CDR3 is given with its conserved first and last residue. Fields, in order: V gene, clone size, D gene, J gene, CDR3 protein, CDR3 DNA. D genes are given only for firm matches. Some rows have no size entry. The others give once, few or many, or a class for an expanded clone.

TRBV20-1	few	TRBD2	TRBJ2-7	CSMKTSTYYEQYF	TGCAGTATGAAGACTAGCACCTACTACGAGCAGTACTTC
TRBV21-1	-	-	TRBJ2-7	CASSNSRKPSRWYEQYF	TGTGCCAGCAGCAATTCGAGGAAACCTAGCCGATGGTACGAGCAGTACTTC
TRBV20-1	few	-	TRBJ2-3	CSARVGTADTQYF	TGCAGTGCTAGAGTGGGGACGGCAGATACGCAGTATTTT
TRBV5-5	-	TRBD1	TRBJ1-2	CASSPGTGGDTF	TGTGCCAGCAGCCCCGGGACAGGGGGGGACACCTTC
TRBV20-1	-	-	TRBJ2-7	CSARDPGGADHEQYF	TGCAGTGCTAGAGATCCGGGGGGCGCGGACCACGAGCAGTACTTC
TRBV7-3	-	-	TRBJ2-3	CASSLTSSDTQYF	TGTGCCAGCAGCTTAACTAGTTCAGATACGCAGTATTTT
TRBV20-1	-	TRBD2	TRBJ2-7	CSAQSGGRAYEQYF	TGCAGTGCTCAAAGCGGGGGGCGGGCCTACGAGCAGTACTTC
TRBV20-1	-	-	TRBJ2-7	CSASTGAGTPAGNTYEQYF	TGCAGTGCTAGTACTGGTGCGGGGACTCCAGCGGGTAACACCTACGAGCAGTACTTC
TRBV5-1	many	-	TRBJ2-1	CASSSWPRENEQFF	TGCGCCAGCAGCTCCTGGCCCAGAGAAAATGAGCAGTTCTTC
TRBV12-3/TRBV12-4	few	TRBD1	TRBJ2-6	CASSGGYRDRGSGANVLTF	TGTGCCAGCAGTGGGGGCTATAGGGACAGGGGATCTGGGGCCAACGTCCTGACTTTC
TRBV10-3	-	TRBD2	TRBJ2-7	CAISPSGGGYEQYF	TGTGCCATCAGTCCTAGCGGGGGAGGCTACGAGCAGTACTTC
TRBV5-1	-	-	TRBJ2-7	CASSLAREVLYEQYF	TGCGCCAGCAGCTTGGCCAGGGAAGTTCTCTACGAGCAGTACTTC
TRBV4-3	-	-	TRBJ1-6	CASSQDLNSPLHF	TGCGCCAGCAGCCAAGATTTGAATTCACCCCTCCACTTT
TRBV12-3/TRBV12-4	few	-	TRBJ1-1	CASSLARVAEAFF	TGTGCCAGCAGTTTAGCCAGGGTGGCTGAAGCTTTCTTT
TRBV27	-	TRBD2	TRBJ2-7	CASSALAGAHEHYF	TGTGCCAGCAGTGCCCTAGCGGGAGCCCACGAGCACTACTTC
TRBV20-1	-	TRBD1	TRBJ1-5	CSARGSSNQPQHF	TGCAGTGCCAGGGGGAGTAGCAATCAGCCCCAGCATTTT
TRBV5-1	-	TRBD1	TRBJ1-1	CASSPGQHTEAFF	TGCGCCAGCAGCCCGGGACAGCACACTGAAGCTTTCTTT
TRBV10-3	many	-	TRBJ2-5	CAISEGTKQETQYF	TGTGCCATCAGTGAAGGGACGAAACAAGAGACCCAGTACTTC
TRBV30	-	TRBD2	TRBJ2-5	CAWSTELGRGETQYF	TGTGCCTGGAGTACCGAACTGGGGAGGGGAGAGACCCAGTACTTC
TRBV7-3	-	-	TRBJ2-2	CASSSNLAGSGELFF	TGTGCCAGCAGCTCTAACCTAGCAGGGTCCGGGGAGCTGTTTTTT
TRBV20-1	-	-	TRBJ2-1	CSARPTGTGYNEQFF	TGCAGTGCTAGACCTACCGGGACTGGTTACAATGAGCAGTTCTTC
TRBV5-1	few	TRBD1	TRBJ1-3	CASSVRTGGSYGNTIYF	TGCGCCAGCAGCGTCCGGACAGGGGGCAGTTATGGAAACACCATATATTTT
TRBV4-3	few	-	TRBJ2-7	CASSQEVGPYEQYF	TGCGCCAGCAGCCAAGAGGTCGGGCCCTACGAGCAGTACTTC
TRBV6-1	-	TRBD1	TRBJ2-5	CASSEADRGRETQYF	TGTGCCAGCAGTGAAGCGGACAGGGGGCGAGAGACCCAGTACTTC
TRBV28	few	TRBD2	TRBJ2-3	CASSSSSGVKDTQYF	TGTGCCAGCAGTTCCTCCAGCGGGGTCAAAGATACGCAGTATTTT
TRBV24-1	few	-	TRBJ2-7	CAIPGRDDSYEQYF	TGTGCCATTCCGGGCCGGGACGACTCCTACGAGCAGTACTTC
TRBV28	-	-	TRBJ2-2	CASSVVNTGELFF	TGTGCCAGCAGTGTAGTTAACACCGGGGAGCTGTTTTTT
TRBV10-3	-	-	TRBJ1-4	CAISGDQYNEKLFF	TGTGCCATCAGTGGGGACCAATATAATGAAAAACTGTTTTTT
TRBV25-1	once	-	TRBJ2-7	CASSVGQSSYEQYF	TGTGCCAGCAGTGTCGGACAAAGCTCCTACGAGCAGTACTTC
TRBV7-2	few	TRBD2	TRBJ2-3	CASSLLAGGLSDTQYF	TGTGCCAGCAGCTTACTAGCGGGGGGCCTCTCAGATACGCAGTATTTT
TRBV5-6	few	TRBD1	TRBJ2-7	CASSRDRGDEQYF	TGTGCCAGCAGCCGCGACAGGGGGGACGAGCAGTACTTC
TRBV10-3	-	-	TRBJ2-3	CAISESIASTDTQYF	TGTGCCATCAGTGAGTCGATTGCCAGCACAGATACGCAGTATTTT
TRBV20-1	few	TRBD1	TRBJ2-7	CSARTGSEQYF	TGCAGTGCACGGACAGGCTCCGAGCAGTACTTC
TRBV12-3/TRBV12-4	few	-	TRBJ2-1	CASSPRSSSYNEQFF	TGTGCCAGCAGTCCCCGGAGTAGCTCCTACAATGAGCAGTTCTTC
TRBV25-1	-	TRBD1	TRBJ2-7	CASRTGGAASEQYF	TGTGCCAGCAGAACAGGGGGAGCCGCCTCCGAGCAGTACTTC
TRBV10-3	-	TRBD2	TRBJ2-7	CAIRTSGSGRSLLEQYF	TGTGCCATCAGAACTAGCGGGAGTGGGAGAAGTTTGCTAGAGCAGTACTTC
TRBV20-1	few	TRBD1	TRBJ2-5	CSARGPRGQGETQYF	TGCAGTGCTAGAGGCCCCCGAGGACAGGGGGAGACCCAGTACTTC
TRBV20-1	-	-	TRBJ2-5	CSARAGTTQYF	TGCAGTGCTAGAGCCGGGACGACCCAGTACTTC
TRBV2	-	-	TRBJ2-7	CASSTRWGHSYEQYF	TGTGCCAGCAGCACGAGGTGGGGTCATAGCTACGAGCAGTACTTC
TRBV29-1	few	-	TRBJ1-5	CSVVEGPGQPQHF	TGCAGCGTTGTAGAGGGGCCGGGGCAGCCCCAGCATTTT
TRBV12-3/TRBV12-4	-	-	TRBJ1-6	CATQAGSSYNSPLHF	TGTGCCACGCAAGCAGGGAGCTCCTATAATTCACCCCTCCACTTT
TRBV30	few	-	TRBJ2-7	CALMNEQYF	TGTGCGTTGATGAACGAGCAGTACTTC
TRBV10-3	few	-	TRBJ1-6	CAISEPDGHNSPLHF	TGTGCCATCAGTGAGCCGGACGGACATAATTCACCCCTCCACTTT